This T cell receptor beta chain was identified in a study of blood T cell repertoires in COVID-19. Across the study: Both acute and convalescent COVID-19 samples were obtained from the United States, Italy and Spain. The cDNA or gDNA used as material had been derived from T cells, B-cell-depleted T cells, or PBMCs.

Germline-derived CDR1 and CDR2 are SNHLY and FYNNEI. V was cut by 5 bases and J by 5 bases, with 10 bases left in between. The length of the CDR3 is 13 residues. Original analysis: Amplifying reference gene primers gave estimates of nucleated cell counts. Only in-frame clones appear in the TCRdb table, and some are missing; sequencing was by immunoSEQ multiplex PCR. V and J calls plus clone size are reproduced from that table; the DNA served to infer D and trimming. This table has fewer than 500,000 clones, 86% appearing once. This sequence joins TRBV2 and TRBJ1-5; tentatively, D is TRBD1 (5 bases). The clonotype was recovered from a woman in her twenties or thirties with active or convalescent COVID-19. Sequencing was carried out using peripheral blood. CDR3 amino acids: CASSLGGDQPQHF. The CDR3 bases are TGTGCCAGCAGTCTTGGGGGGGATCAGCCCCAGCATTTT.